This T cell receptor (beta chain) came from a study of blood T cell repertoires in COVID-19. Germline V CDR1 and CDR2: GTSNPN, SVGIG (reference sequence). V was clipped by 8 bases and J by 0 bases, with 8 bases between them. There are 11 residues in the CDR3. The repertoire was sequenced with immunoSEQ multiplex PCR; TCRdb's copy has only in-frame clones and lacks some. Of roughly 190,000 clones listed, 84% are singletons. The clonotype originates from a woman aged 30 to 39 who had recovered from COVID-19. The sequenced sample was PBMCs or T cells enriched from blood (not recorded which). The chain combines TRBV30 with TRBJ2-7; TRBD2 might be the D (5 bases). This chain's CDR3 is CASGTSYEQYF. CDR3 nucleotide sequence: TGTGCCAGCGGTACCTCCTACGAGCAGTACTTC.